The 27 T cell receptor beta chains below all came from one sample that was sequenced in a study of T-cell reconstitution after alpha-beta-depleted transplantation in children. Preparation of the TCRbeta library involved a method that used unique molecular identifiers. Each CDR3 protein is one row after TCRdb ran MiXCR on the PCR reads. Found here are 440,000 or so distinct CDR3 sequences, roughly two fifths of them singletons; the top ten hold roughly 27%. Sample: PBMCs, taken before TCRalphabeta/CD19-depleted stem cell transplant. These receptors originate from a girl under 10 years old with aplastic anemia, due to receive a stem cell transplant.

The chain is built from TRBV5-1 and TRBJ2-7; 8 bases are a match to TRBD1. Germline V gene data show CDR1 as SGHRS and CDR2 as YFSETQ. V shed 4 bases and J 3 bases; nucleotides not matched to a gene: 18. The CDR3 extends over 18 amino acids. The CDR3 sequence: CASSPMWTGRSGNYEQYF. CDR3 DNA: TGCGCCAGCAGCCCGATGTGGACAGGGCGATCGGGGAACTACGAGCAGTACTTC. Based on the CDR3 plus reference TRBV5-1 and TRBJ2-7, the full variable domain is KAGVTQTPRYLIKTRGQQVTLSCSPISGHRSVSWYQQTPGQGLQFLFEYFSETQRNKGNFPGRFSGRQFSNSRSEMNVSTLELGDSALYLCASSPMWTGRSGNYEQYFGPGTRLTVT.

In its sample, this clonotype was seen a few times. CDR3 bases: TGTGCCAGCAGCTTGGGACCTTTCCTCTCACAGTATTTT. Protein product: CASSLGPFLSQYF. The V call is TRBV7-8, the J call TRBJ2-3; the D gene could be TRBD1 or TRBD2 (5 bases each). Looked up from germline, CDR1 is SGHVS and CDR2 is FQNEAQ. V dropped 3 bases and J dropped 12 bases, with 16 bases sitting between them. The CDR3 length is 13 residues.

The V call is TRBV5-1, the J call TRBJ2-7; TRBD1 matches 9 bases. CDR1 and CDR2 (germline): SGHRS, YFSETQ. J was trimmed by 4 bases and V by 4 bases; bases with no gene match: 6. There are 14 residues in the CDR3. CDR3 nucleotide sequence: TGCGCCAGCAGCGGGGGGGGACAGGGTTACGAGCAGTACTTC. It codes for CASSGGGQGYEQYF.

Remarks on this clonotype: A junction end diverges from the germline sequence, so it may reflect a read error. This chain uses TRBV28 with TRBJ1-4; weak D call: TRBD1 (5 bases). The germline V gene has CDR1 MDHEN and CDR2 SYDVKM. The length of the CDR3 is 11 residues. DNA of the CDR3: TGTGCCAGCAGTTGGGGACCTAAACTGATTTTT. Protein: CASSWGPKLIF. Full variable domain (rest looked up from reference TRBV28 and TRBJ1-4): DVKVTQSSRYLVKRTGEKVFLECVQDMDHENMFWYRQDPGLGLRLIYFSYDVKMKEKGDIPEGYSVSREKKERFSLILESASTNQTSMYLCASSWGPKLIFGSGTQLSVL.

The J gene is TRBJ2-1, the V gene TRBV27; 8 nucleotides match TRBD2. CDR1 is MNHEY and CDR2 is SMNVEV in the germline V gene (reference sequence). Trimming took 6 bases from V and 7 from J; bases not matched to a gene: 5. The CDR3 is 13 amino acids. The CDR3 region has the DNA TGTGCCAGCAGAGGGCTAGCGGGTAATGAGCAGTTCTTC. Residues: CASRGLAGNEQFF.

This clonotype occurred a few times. The CDR3 DNA follows: TGCGCCAGCAGCTCGACCCCTCTAGCGGCGACCTCTCATTTCTCCTACAATGAGCAGTTCTTC. This translates into CASSSTPLAATSHFSYNEQFF. The rearrangement joins TRBV5-1 to TRBJ2-1; 7 nucleotides align to TRBD2. Germline CDR1 is SGHRS and CDR2 is YFSETQ. This CDR3 is built from 21 residues. The junction had 21 bases not matched to a gene; V was cut back by 3 bases and J by 0 bases. Based on the CDR3 plus reference TRBV5-1 and TRBJ2-1, the full variable domain is KAGVTQTPRYLIKTRGQQVTLSCSPISGHRSVSWYQQTPGQGLQFLFEYFSETQRNKGNFPGRFSGRQFSNSRSEMNVSTLELGDSALYLCASSSTPLAATSHFSYNEQFFGPGTRLTVL.

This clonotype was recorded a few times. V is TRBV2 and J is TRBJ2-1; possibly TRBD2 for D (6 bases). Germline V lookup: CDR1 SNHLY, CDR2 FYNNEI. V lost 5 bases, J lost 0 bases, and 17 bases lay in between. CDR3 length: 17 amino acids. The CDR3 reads CASSPTGTYSSYNEQFF. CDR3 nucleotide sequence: TGTGCCAGCAGTCCGACCGGGACTTATAGCTCCTACAATGAGCAGTTCTTC.

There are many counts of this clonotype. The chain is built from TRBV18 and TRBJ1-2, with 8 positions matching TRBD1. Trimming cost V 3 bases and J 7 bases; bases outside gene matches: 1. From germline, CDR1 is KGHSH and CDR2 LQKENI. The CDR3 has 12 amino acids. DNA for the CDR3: TGTGCCAGCTCACCGGGACAGGCTGGCTACACCTTC. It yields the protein CASSPGQAGYTF.

CDR3 region: CSASGVGGGTSYEQYF. The CDR3 DNA reads TGCAGTGCTAGTGGCGTCGGGGGGGGGACGTCCTACGAGCAGTACTTC. The chain recombines TRBV20-1 with TRBJ2-7; 8 positions agree with TRBD2. This CDR3 region has 16 residues. From germline, CDR1 is DFQATT and CDR2 SNEGSKA (reference sequence). V trimming: 3 bases; J trimming: 1 base; junction bases outside the gene matches: 11.

The CDR3, as DNA: TGTGCCAGCAGTTTAGTCGGCCGGGGCGCCCCGAATGAAAAACTGTTTTTT. Translation: CASSLVGRGAPNEKLFF. V usage is TRBV28 and J usage is TRBJ1-4, with a weak D call TRBD1 (5 bases). The V gene lost 2 bases and the J gene lost 5 bases, with 18 bases spanning the gap. The germline V gene encodes CDR1 MDHEN and CDR2 SYDVKM. The CDR3 is 17 residues long.

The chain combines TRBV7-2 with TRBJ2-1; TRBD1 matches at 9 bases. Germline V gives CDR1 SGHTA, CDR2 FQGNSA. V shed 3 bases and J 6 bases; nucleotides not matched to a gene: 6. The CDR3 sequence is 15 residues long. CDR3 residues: CASSFRDRAFNEQFF. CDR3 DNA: TGTGCCAGCAGCTTCCGGGACAGGGCATTCAATGAGCAGTTCTTC.

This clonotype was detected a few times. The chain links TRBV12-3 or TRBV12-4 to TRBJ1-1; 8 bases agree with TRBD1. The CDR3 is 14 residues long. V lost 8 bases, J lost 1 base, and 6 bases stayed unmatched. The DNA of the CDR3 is TGTGCCAGCCACACCGGGACAGGGAACACTGAAGCTTTCTTT. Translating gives CASHTGTGNTEAFF.

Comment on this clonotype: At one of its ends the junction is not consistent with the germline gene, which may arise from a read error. Here the CDR3 reads CASSTLAESTDTHYF. The DNA for the CDR3 is TGTGCCAGCAGCACACTAGCGGAGAGCACAGATACGCATTATTTT. The chain joins TRBV7-2 to TRBJ2-3; 8 positions match TRBD2. The germline V gene has CDR1 SGHTA and CDR2 FQGNSA. This CDR3 is 15 amino acids long.

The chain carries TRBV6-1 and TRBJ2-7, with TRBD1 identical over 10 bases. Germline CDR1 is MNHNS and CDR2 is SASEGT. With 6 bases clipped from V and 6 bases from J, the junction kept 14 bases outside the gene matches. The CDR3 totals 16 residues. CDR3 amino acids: CASRDRGGTGVTEQYF. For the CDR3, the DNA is TGTGCCAGCAGGGACCGGGGCGGGACAGGGGTAACCGAGCAGTACTTC.

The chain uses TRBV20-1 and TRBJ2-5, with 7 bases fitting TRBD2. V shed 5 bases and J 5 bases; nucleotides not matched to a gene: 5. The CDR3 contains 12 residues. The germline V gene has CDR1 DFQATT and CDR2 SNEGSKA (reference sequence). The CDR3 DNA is TGCAGTGCTTTTGGACTAGTTGAGACCCAGTACTTC. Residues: CSAFGLVETQYF.

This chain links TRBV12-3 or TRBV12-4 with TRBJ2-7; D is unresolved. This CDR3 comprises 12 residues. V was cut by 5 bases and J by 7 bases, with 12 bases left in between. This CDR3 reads CASSARPGEQYF. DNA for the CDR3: TGTGCCAGCAGTGCCCGACCCGGGGAGCAGTACTTC.

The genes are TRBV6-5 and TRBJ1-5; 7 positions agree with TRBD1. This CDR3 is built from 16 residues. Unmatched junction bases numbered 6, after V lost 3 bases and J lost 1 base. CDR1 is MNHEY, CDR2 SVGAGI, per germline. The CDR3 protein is CASSYGQVGSNQPQHF. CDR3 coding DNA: TGTGCCAGCAGTTATGGACAGGTGGGAAGCAATCAGCCCCAGCATTTT.

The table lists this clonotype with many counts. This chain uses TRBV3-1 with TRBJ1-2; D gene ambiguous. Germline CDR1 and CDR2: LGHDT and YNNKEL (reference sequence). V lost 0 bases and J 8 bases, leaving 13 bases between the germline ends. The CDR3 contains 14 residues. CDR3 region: CASSQEPDLRGYTF. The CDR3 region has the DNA TGTGCCAGCAGCCAAGAACCAGACCTCCGGGGCTACACCTTC.

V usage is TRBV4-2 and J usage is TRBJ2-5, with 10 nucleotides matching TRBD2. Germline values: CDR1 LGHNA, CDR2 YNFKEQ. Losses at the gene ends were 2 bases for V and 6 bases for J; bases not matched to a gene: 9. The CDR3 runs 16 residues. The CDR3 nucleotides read TGTGCCAGCAGCCAACCTAGCGGGGGAGGTGAGAAGACCCAGTACTTC. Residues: CASSQPSGGGEKTQYF.

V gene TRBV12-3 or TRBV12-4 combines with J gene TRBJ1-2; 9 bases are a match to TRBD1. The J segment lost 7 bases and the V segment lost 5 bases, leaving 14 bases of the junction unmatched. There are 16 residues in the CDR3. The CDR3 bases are TGTGCCAGCAGTCCGTCCATTGGGGGACAGGGAAGTGGCTACACCTTC. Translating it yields CASSPSIGGQGSGYTF.

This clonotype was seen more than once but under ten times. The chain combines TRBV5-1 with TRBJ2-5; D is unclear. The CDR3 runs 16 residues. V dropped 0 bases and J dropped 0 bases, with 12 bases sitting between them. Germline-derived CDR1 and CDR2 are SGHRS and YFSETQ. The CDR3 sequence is CASSLAPLKYQETQYF. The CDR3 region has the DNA TGCGCCAGCAGCTTGGCCCCACTAAAGTACCAAGAGACCCAGTACTTC.

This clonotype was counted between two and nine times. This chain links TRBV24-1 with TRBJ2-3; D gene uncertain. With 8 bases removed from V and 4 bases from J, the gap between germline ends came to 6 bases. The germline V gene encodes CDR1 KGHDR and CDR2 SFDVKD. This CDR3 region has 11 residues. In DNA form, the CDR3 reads TGTGCCACCATCGGCCCAGATACGCAGTATTTT. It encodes CATIGPDTQYF.

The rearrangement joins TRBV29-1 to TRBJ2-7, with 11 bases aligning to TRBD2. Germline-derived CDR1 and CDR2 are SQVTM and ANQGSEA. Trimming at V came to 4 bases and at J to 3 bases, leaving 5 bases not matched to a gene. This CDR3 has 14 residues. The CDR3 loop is CSVVKTSGVYEQYF. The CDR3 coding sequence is TGCAGCGTTGTCAAGACTAGCGGGGTCTACGAGCAGTACTTC.

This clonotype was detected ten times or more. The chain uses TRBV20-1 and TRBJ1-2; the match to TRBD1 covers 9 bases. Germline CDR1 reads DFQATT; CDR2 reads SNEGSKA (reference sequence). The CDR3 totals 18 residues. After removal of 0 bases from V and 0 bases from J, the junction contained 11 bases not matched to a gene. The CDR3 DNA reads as TGCAGTGCTAGAGATTCGACAGGGGGGCGGTTGGCTAACTATGGCTACACCTTC. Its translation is CSARDSTGGRLANYGYTF.

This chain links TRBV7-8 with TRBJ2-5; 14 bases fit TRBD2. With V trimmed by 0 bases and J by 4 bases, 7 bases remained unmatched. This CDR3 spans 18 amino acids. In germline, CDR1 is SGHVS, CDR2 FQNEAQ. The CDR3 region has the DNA TGTGCCAGCAGCTTAGCGCGGACTAGCGGGGGGTCTAGAGAGACCCAGTACTTC. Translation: CASSLARTSGGSRETQYF.

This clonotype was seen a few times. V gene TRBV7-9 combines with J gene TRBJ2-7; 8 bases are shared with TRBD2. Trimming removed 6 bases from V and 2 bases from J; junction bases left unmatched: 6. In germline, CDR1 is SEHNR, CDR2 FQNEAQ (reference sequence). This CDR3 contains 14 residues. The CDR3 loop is CASSVGLGPYEQYF. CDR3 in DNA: TGTGCCAGCAGTGTGGGACTAGGGCCCTACGAGCAGTACTTC.

The CDR3 region is CSELEGAQGYTF. The CDR3 nucleotides are TGCAGTGAACTCGAGGGGGCGCAGGGCTACACCTTC. The chain has TRBV20-1 and TRBJ1-2; 7 bases are a match to TRBD1. V was pared by 7 bases and J by 8 bases, with 10 bases of the junction left unmatched. The CDR3 totals 12 residues. Germline loops: CDR1 DFQATT, CDR2 SNEGSKA (reference sequence).